This record covers a single TCR beta chain. The antigen is not known. The data are from a study of CD8 T cells in Susac syndrome. Sequencing of TCR beta drew on CD8+ and CD4+ T cells from blood. The RNA input was roughly 0.45 to 1 ug, and it was reverse transcribed with random hexamers. Amplification of TCR beta CDR3 by immunoSEQ multiplex PCR spanned 54 Vbeta and 13 Jbeta. TCRdb processed the immunoSEQ multiplex PCR reads anew with MiXCR; each CDR3 protein has one entry. The table lists 200,000 or so distinct CDR3 sequences, around 90% of them singletons. The trim removed 0 bases at V and 5 bases at J, leaving 17 bases unmatched. The germline CDR1 and CDR2 sequences are LGHDT and YNNKEL (reference sequence). The CDR3 is 19 amino acids. Overall study results and limits: Only a relatively small number of individuals were included in the TCR sequencing and HLA analysis.

This clonotype originated in a human donor with multiple sclerosis. The genes are TRBV3-1 and TRBJ2-5; 8 bases fit TRBD2. The sequenced material came from CD8+ T cells from PBMCs. This CDR3 reads CASSQDGRILAGRAETQYF. The CDR3 nucleotides are TGTGCCAGCAGCCAAGATGGAAGAATTTTAGCGGGGAGAGCGGAGACCCAGTACTTC.